The 8 T cell receptor beta chains given below trace back to one sample, sequenced in a study of blood T cell repertoires in COVID-19. Libraries were prepared by immunoSEQ multiplex PCR; TCRdb keeps only in-frame clonotypes and omits some of them. The data show roughly 250,000 clones, roughly 90% seen once. The sequenced material came from peripheral blood. The origin of the receptors is a man in his 60s who had recovered from COVID-19.

This clone has more than one count but fewer than ten. The identical CDR3 is also encoded by other nucleotide sequences in the sample. CDR3 nucleotides: TGCGCCAGCAGCTTGGGTCCGGTGAACACTGAAGCTTTCTTT. Protein product: CASSLGPVNTEAFF. The chain employs TRBV5-1 and TRBJ1-1; unclear D gene. This CDR3 region has 14 residues. V gave up 0 bases and J gave up 0 bases, with 6 bases separating them. The germline gives CDR1 SGHRS, CDR2 YFSETQ.

V is TRBV4-1 and J is TRBJ2-3, with 7 nucleotides matching TRBD2. Germline values: CDR1 MGHRA, CDR2 YSYEKL. The CDR3 consists of 15 residues. V shed 8 bases and J 2 bases; nucleotides not matched to a gene: 10. CDR3 DNA: TGCGCCAGCGCCCGGGCTAGCGGCCTCACAGATACGCAGTATTTT. Translated, it gives CASARASGLTDTQYF.

This clone was counted only a few times. The gene calls are TRBV24-1 and TRBJ2-3; 10 bases are shared with TRBD2. This CDR3 region has 18 residues. The junction had 13 bases not matched to a gene; V was cut back by 4 bases and J by 4 bases. The germline gives CDR1 KGHDR, CDR2 SFDVKD. The CDR3 DNA reads TGTGCCACCAGTGACCCGATTACTAGCGGGGCGCGGCCAGATACGCAGTATTTT. Its protein product is CATSDPITSGARPDTQYF.

The chain recombines TRBV11-2 with TRBJ2-7, with 9 bases fitting TRBD1. CDR1 is SGHAT and CDR2 is FQNNGV in the germline V gene. This CDR3 is 14 amino acids long. The ends lost 3 bases at V and 2 bases at J; junction bases unmatched: 2. CDR3 region: CASSFRDRAYEQYF. DNA of the CDR3: TGTGCCAGCAGCTTCCGGGACAGGGCCTACGAGCAGTACTTC.

V is TRBV5-1 and J is TRBJ1-1; no clear D. CDR1 and CDR2 (germline): SGHRS, YFSETQ. Trimming pared 0 bases from V and 0 bases from J, leaving 9 bases between. The CDR3 totals 15 residues. DNA for the CDR3: TGCGCCAGCAGCTTGGGGCGCGGGGTGAACACTGAAGCTTTCTTT. It encodes CASSLGRGVNTEAFF.

The V gene is TRBV28, the J gene TRBJ1-4; D ambiguous. CDR1 and CDR2 (germline): MDHEN, SYDVKM. The CDR3 covers 15 residues. V lost 5 bases, J lost 4 bases, and 14 bases lay in between. This CDR3 reads CASSPSRLINEKLFF. CDR3 DNA sequence: TGTGCCAGCAGTCCTTCCAGACTGATTAATGAAAAACTGTTTTTT.

The chain combines TRBV27 with TRBJ2-6; perhaps TRBD1 as D (6 bases). V lost 5 bases to trimming and J lost 2 bases, with 10 bases between them. Germline V gene data show CDR1 as MNHEY and CDR2 as SMNVEV (reference sequence). The CDR3 is 15 amino acids. The CDR3 reads CASSPHRAGANVLTF. The DNA of the CDR3 is TGTGCCAGCAGTCCCCACAGGGCTGGGGCCAACGTCCTGACTTTC.

The chain is built from TRBV30 and TRBJ1-2; TRBD1 matches at 12 bases. This CDR3 spans 18 amino acids. Germline loops: CDR1 GTSNPN, CDR2 SVGIG (reference sequence). The trim removed 0 bases at V and 2 bases at J, leaving 10 bases unmatched. The CDR3 DNA reads as TGTGCCTGGAGTGTACATAGGATCGGGACAGGGGGCAACTATGGCTACACCTTC. Its protein is CAWSVHRIGTGGNYGYTF.